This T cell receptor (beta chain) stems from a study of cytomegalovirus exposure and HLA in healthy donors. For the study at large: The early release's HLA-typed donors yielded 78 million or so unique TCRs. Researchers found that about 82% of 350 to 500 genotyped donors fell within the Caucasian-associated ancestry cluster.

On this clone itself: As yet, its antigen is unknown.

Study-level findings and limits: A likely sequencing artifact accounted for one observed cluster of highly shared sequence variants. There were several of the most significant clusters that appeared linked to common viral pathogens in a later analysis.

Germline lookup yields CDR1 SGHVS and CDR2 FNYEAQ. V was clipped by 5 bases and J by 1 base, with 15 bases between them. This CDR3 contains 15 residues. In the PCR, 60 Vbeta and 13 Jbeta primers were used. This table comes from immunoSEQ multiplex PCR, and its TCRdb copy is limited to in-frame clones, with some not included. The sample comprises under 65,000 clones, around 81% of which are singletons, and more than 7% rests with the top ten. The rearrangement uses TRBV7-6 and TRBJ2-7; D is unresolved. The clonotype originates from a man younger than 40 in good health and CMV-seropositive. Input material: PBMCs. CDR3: CASSPRLRPSYEQYF. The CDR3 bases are TGTGCCAGCAGCCCGCGACTGCGCCCTTCCTACGAGCAGTACTTC. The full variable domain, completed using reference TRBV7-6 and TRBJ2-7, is GAGVSQSPRYKVTKRGQDVALRCDPISGHVSLYWYRQALGQGPEFLTYFNYEAQQDKSGLPNDRFSAERPEGSISTLTIQRTEQRDSAMYRCASSPRLRPSYEQYFGPGTRLTVT.